This T cell receptor beta chain was obtained from a study of T cells in Graves' hyperthyroidism and ophthalmopathy. The CDR3 extends over 14 amino acids. Germline lookup yields CDR1 MNHEY and CDR2 SVGEGT. Trimming stripped 2 bases from V and 1 base from J, with 9 bases between. RNA transcripts provided the source from which TCR beta CDR3 regions were amplified. HTBI primers were employed in a first-round RT-PCR of the TCR CDR3. MiXCR was run by TCRdb on the multiplex PCR reads, yielding one entry per CDR3 protein. The repertoire holds around 490,000 distinct CDR3 sequences, about 20% seen once, with about 45% in the top ten.

The rearrangement uses TRBV6-2 or TRBV6-3 and TRBJ2-7; no firm D call. Specimen: blood. This TCR came from a man aged 35 to 55 with Graves' ophthalmopathy. This chain's CDR3 is CASSYPGPSYEQYF. CDR3 DNA: TGTGCCAGCAGTTACCCCGGGCCTTCCTACGAGCAGTACTTC.